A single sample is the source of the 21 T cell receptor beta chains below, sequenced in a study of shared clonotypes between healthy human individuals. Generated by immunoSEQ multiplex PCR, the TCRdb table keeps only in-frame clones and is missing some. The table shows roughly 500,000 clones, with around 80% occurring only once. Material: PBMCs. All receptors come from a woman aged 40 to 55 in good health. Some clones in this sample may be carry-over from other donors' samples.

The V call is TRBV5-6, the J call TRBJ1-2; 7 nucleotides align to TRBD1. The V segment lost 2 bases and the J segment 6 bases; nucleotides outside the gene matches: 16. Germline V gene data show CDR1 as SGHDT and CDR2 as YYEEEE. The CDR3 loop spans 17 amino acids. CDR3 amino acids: CASSFFQDRTEVDGYTF. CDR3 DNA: TGTGCCAGCAGCTTTTTCCAGGACAGGACCGAGGTAGATGGCTACACCTTC.

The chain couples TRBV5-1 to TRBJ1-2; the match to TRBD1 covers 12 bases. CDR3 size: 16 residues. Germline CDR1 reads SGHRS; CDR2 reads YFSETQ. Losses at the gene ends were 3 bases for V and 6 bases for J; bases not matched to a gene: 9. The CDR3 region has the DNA TGCGCCAGCAGCTACTCGGGGGACAGGGGGCTTGATGGCTACACCTTC. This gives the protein CASSYSGDRGLDGYTF.

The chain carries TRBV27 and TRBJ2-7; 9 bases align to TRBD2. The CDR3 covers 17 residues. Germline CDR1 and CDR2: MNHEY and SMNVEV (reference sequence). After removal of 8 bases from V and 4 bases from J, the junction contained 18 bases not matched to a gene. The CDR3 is CASSRTSGFTSGYEQYF. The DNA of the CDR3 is TGTGCCAGCTCTAGAACTAGCGGGTTTACATCAGGGTACGAGCAGTACTTC.

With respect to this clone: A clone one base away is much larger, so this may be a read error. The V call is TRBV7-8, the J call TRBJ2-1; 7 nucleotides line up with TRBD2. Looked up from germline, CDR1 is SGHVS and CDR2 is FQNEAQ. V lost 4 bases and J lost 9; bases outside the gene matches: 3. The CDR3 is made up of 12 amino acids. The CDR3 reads CASSSAGVEQFF. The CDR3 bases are TGTGCCAGCAGCTCTGCGGGAGTTGAGCAGTTCTTC.

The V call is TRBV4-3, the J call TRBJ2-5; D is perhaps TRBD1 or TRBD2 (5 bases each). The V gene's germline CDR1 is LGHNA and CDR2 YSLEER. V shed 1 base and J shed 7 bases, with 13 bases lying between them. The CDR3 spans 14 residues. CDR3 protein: CASSQGDGVPTQYF. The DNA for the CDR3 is TGCGCCAGCAGCCAAGGGGACGGAGTGCCGACCCAGTACTTC.

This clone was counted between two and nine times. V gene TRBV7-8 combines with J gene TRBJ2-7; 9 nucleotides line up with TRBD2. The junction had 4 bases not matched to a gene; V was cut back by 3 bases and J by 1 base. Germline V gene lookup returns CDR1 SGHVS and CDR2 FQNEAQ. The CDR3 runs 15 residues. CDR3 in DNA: TGTGCCAGCAGCTTTTCAGCGGGAGGATCCTACGAGCAGTACTTC. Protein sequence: CASSFSAGGSYEQYF.

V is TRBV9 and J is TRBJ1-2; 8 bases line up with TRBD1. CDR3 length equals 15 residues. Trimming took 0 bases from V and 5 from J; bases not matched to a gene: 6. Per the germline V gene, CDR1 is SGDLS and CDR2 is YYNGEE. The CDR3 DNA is TGTGCCAGCAGCGTAGTGTCAGGGGGCGGTTATGGCTACACCTTC. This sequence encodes CASSVVSGGGYGYTF.

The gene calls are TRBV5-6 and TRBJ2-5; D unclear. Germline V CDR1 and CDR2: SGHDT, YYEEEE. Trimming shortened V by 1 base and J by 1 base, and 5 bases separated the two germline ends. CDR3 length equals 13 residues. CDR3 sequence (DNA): TGTGCCAGCAGCTTGACCTTCCAAGAGACCCAGTACTTC. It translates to CASSLTFQETQYF.

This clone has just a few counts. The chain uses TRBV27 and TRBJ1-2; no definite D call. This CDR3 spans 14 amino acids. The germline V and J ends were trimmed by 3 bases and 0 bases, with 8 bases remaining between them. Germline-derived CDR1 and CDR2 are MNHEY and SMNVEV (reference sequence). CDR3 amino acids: CASSFHPANYGYTF. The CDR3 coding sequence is TGTGCCAGCAGTTTTCATCCGGCTAACTATGGCTACACCTTC.

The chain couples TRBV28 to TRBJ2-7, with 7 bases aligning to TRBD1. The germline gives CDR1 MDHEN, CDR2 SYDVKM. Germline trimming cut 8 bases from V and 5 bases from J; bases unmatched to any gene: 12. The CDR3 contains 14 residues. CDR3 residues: CASSPAGTVNEQYF. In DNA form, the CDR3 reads TGTGCCAGCTCACCAGCCGGGACAGTCAACGAGCAGTACTTC.

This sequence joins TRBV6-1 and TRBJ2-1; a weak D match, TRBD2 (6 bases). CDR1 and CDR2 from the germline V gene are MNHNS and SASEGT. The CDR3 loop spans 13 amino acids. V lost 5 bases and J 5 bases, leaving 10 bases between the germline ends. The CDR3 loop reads CASSWRGNNEQFF. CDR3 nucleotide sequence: TGTGCCAGCAGTTGGCGGGGAAACAATGAGCAGTTCTTC.

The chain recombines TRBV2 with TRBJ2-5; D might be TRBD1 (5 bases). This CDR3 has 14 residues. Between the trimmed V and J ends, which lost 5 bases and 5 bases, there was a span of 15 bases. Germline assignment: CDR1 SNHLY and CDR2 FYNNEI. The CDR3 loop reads CASSPSGSWETQYF. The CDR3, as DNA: TGTGCCAGCAGTCCTTCAGGGTCTTGGGAGACCCAGTACTTC.

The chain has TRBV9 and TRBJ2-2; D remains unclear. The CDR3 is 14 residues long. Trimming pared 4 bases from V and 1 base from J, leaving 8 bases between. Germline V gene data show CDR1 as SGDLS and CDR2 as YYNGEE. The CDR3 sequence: CASSPPKNTGELFF. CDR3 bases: TGTGCCAGCAGCCCACCAAAGAACACCGGGGAGCTGTTTTTT.

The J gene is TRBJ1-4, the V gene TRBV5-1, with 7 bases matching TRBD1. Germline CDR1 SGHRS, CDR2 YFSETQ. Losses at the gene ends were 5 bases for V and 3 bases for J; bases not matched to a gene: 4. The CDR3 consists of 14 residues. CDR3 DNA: TGCGCCAGCAGATCTCAGGGGGCTAATGAAAAACTGTTTTTT. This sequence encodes CASRSQGANEKLFF.

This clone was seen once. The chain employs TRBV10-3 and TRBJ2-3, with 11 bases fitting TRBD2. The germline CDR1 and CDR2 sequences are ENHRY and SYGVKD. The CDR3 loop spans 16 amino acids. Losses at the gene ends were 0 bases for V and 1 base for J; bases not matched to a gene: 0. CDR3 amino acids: CAISESTSGGTDTQYF. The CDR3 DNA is TGTGCCATCAGTGAGTCGACTAGCGGGGGCACAGATACGCAGTATTTT.

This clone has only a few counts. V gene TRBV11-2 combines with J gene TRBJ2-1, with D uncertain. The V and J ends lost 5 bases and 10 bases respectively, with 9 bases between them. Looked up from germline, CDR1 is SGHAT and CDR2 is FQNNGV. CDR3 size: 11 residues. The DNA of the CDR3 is TGTGCCAGCAGCCGTTACCCAGAGCAGTTCTTC. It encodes CASSRYPEQFF.

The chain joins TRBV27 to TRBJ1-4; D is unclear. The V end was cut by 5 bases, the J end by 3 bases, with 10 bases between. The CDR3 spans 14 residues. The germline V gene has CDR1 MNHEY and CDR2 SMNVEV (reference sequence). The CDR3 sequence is CASSPGLANEKLFF. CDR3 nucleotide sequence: TGTGCCAGCAGTCCAGGTTTAGCTAATGAAAAACTGTTTTTT.

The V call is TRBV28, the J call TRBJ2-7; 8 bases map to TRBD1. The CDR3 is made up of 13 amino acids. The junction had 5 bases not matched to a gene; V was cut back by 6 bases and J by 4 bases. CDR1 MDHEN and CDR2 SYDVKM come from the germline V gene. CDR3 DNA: TGTGCCAGCAGGTCAGGGGGCAGGTACGAGCAGTACTTC. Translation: CASRSGGRYEQYF.

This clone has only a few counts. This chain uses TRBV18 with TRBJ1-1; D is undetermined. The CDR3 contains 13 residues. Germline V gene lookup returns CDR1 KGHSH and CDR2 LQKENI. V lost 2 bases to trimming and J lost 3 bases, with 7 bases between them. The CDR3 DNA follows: TGTGCCAGCTCACCATCGGGGTACACTGAAGCTTTCTTT. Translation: CASSPSGYTEAFF.

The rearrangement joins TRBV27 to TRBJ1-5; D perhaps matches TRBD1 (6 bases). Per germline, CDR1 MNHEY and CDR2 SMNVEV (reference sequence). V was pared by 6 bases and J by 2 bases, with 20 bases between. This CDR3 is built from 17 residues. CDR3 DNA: TGTGCCAGCAGCTGGGCTGGCACAGGGCAGGGCAATCAGCCCCAGCATTTT. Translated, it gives CASSWAGTGQGNQPQHF.

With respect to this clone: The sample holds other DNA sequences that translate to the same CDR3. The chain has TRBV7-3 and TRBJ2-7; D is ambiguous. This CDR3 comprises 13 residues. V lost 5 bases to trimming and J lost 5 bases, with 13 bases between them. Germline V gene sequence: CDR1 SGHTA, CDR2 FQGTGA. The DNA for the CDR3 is TGTGCCAGCAGCCGAGGCCCATCGGACGAGCAGTACTTC. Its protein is CASSRGPSDEQYF.